What follows are 30 T cell receptor beta chains derived from one specimen sequenced in a study of T cells in Graves' hyperthyroidism and ophthalmopathy. TCR beta CDR3 sequences were amplified from RNA transcripts. The HTBI primer set served for first-round RT-PCR of the TCR CDR3. Each CDR3 protein is one row after TCRdb ran MiXCR on the multiplex PCR reads. The sample shows about 250,000 distinct CDR3 sequences, roughly 22% of them seen only once. What was sequenced was blood. Every receptor here comes from a woman aged 40 to 50 with Graves' ophthalmopathy.

J is TRBJ1-2 and V is TRBV12-3 or TRBV12-4; TRBD1 matches at 8 bases. The CDR3 covers 14 residues. With V trimmed by 6 bases and J by 3 bases, 6 bases remained unmatched. CDR3 amino acids: CASRIGTGDYGYTF. The CDR3 DNA sequence: TGTGCCAGCAGAATTGGGACAGGAGACTATGGCTACACCTTC.

This clonotype was counted once. The chain couples TRBV30 to TRBJ1-2; D gene uncertain. Germline lookup yields CDR1 GTSNPN and CDR2 SVGIG (reference sequence). CDR3 length: 13 amino acids. V dropped 0 bases and J dropped 8 bases, with 13 bases sitting between them. The CDR3 spells CAWSVGGLSGYTF. DNA for the CDR3: TGTGCCTGGAGTGTAGGAGGTTTGAGCGGCTACACCTTC.

The table lists this clonotype with many counts. The chain has TRBV19 and TRBJ1-1; D is perhaps TRBD1 (5 bases). The germline V and J ends were trimmed by 7 bases and 1 base, with 19 bases remaining between them. The CDR3 has 16 amino acids. Per the germline V gene, CDR1 is LNHDA and CDR2 is SQIVND (reference sequence). The CDR3 loop reads CASTPGRRIKNTEAFF. The CDR3 DNA follows: TGTGCCAGTACCCCGGGACGGCGAATCAAGAACACTGAAGCTTTCTTT.

This clonotype was detected many times. The chain employs TRBV3-1 and TRBJ1-2, with D possibly matching TRBD1 (5 bases). CDR3 length: 14 amino acids. V dropped 8 bases and J dropped 8 bases, with 21 bases sitting between them. The germline V gene encodes CDR1 LGHDT and CDR2 YNNKEL (reference sequence). The CDR3 spells CASSAAGRLGGYTF. Here the CDR3 DNA reads TGTGCCAGCTCCGCTGCGGGACGCCTTGGGGGCTACACCTTC. The full variable domain, completed using reference TRBV3-1 and TRBJ1-2, is DTAVSQTPKYLVTQMGNDKSIKCEQNLGHDTMYWYKQDSKKFLKIMFSYNNKELIINETVPNRFSPKSPDKAHLNLHINSLELGDSAVYFCASSAAGRLGGYTFGSGTRLTVV.

In its sample, this clonotype was seen a few times. CDR3 nucleotides: TGCAGTGCGACCGGGATCCTAGGGGGCGCTTACAACGAGCAGTACTTC. Its translation is CSATGILGGAYNEQYF. The chain is built from TRBV20-1 and TRBJ2-7; the match to TRBD1 covers 7 bases. The V segment lost 6 bases and the J segment 5 bases; nucleotides outside the gene matches: 19. CDR3 length: 16 amino acids. CDR1 DFQATT and CDR2 SNEGSKA come from the germline V gene (reference sequence).

The CDR3 sequence: CASSVAGLSGGTQYF. The CDR3 bases are TGTGCCAGCAGCGTAGCTGGACTGTCTGGGGGTACGCAGTATTTT. The chain combines TRBV9 with TRBJ2-3; D is possibly TRBD1 or TRBD2 (5 bases each). The germline V gene encodes CDR1 SGDLS and CDR2 YYNGEE. Trimming removed 0 bases from V and 8 bases from J, with 16 bases in between. The CDR3 runs 15 residues.

This clonotype was picked up many times. The chain links TRBV4-1 to TRBJ2-7, with no clear D. CDR1 and CDR2 from the germline V gene are MGHRA and YSYEKL. CDR3 length: 15 residues. V lost 0 bases and J lost 4, with 13 bases in between. The CDR3 sequence: CASSQDSSSGYEQYF. CDR3 nucleotides: TGCGCCAGCAGCCAAGATTCGTCCTCGGGTTACGAGCAGTACTTC.

The table lists this clonotype with many counts. The chain recombines TRBV30 with TRBJ2-5, with D maybe TRBD1 (5 bases). This CDR3 contains 13 residues. V was shortened by 5 bases and J by 6 bases, with 16 bases between the two germline ends. Germline CDR1 and CDR2: GTSNPN and SVGIG (reference sequence). CDR3 bases: TGTGCCTGGCGAACCCAGGGCGTGCAGACCCAGTACTTC. Protein product: CAWRTQGVQTQYF.

The sample holds many counts of this clonotype. The V call is TRBV4-1, the J call TRBJ2-3; TRBD2 aligns across 8 bases. CDR1 is MGHRA, CDR2 YSYEKL, per germline. The CDR3 consists of 17 residues. The ends lost 0 bases at V and 6 bases at J; junction bases unmatched: 11. For the CDR3, the DNA is TGCGCCAGCAGCCAAGAGGTGGCGGGACTAGTGGGGGATACGCAGTATTTT. The encoded protein is CASSQEVAGLVGDTQYF.

This clonotype was seen ten or more times. The chain is built from TRBV19 and TRBJ1-5; D possibly corresponds to TRBD1 (6 bases). Germline V lookup: CDR1 LNHDA, CDR2 SQIVND (reference sequence). The CDR3 is 21 amino acids. Trimming took off 3 bases at V and 5 bases at J, with 32 bases between the two ends. The CDR3 reads CASSILKGNVQGSAPYQPQHF. CDR3 DNA: TGTGCCAGTAGTATCCTAAAGGGCAACGTACAGGGATCGGCGCCATATCAGCCCCAGCATTTT.

This clonotype was observed at least ten times. The rearrangement joins TRBV28 to TRBJ1-2; the D is unclear. Between the trimmed V and J ends, which lost 5 bases and 4 bases, there was a span of 14 bases. Germline lookup yields CDR1 MDHEN and CDR2 SYDVKM. This CDR3 has 14 amino acids. The CDR3 region is CASSPLWDGYGYTF. For the CDR3, the DNA is TGTGCCAGCAGTCCCCTATGGGATGGCTATGGCTACACCTTC.

This clonotype occurred once. V gene TRBV4-1 combines with J gene TRBJ1-6; D not certain. V was cut by 1 base and J by 0 bases, with 13 bases left in between. The CDR3 runs to 18 residues. Germline CDR1 MGHRA, CDR2 YSYEKL. The CDR3 spells CASSQVSSRSSYNSPLHF. In DNA form, the CDR3 reads TGCGCCAGCAGCCAAGTCTCTTCCCGGAGCTCCTATAATTCACCCCTCCACTTT.

This clonotype showed up many times. The rearrangement links TRBV6-1 to TRBJ2-7, with 8 positions matching TRBD1. V trimming: 4 bases; J trimming: 5 bases; junction bases outside the gene matches: 7. The CDR3 extends over 14 amino acids. Looked up from germline, CDR1 is MNHNS and CDR2 is SASEGT. The chain's CDR3 is CASSGGQAVHEQYF. CDR3 coding DNA: TGTGCCAGCAGTGGGGGACAGGCTGTCCACGAGCAGTACTTC.

The V and J genes are TRBV5-4 and TRBJ1-6; D might be TRBD1 (5 bases). Between the trimmed V and J ends, which lost 0 bases and 10 bases, there was a span of 20 bases. The germline V gene has CDR1 SGHNT and CDR2 YYREEE (reference sequence). The CDR3 is 17 amino acids. The CDR3 region is CASSLAGAITIGSPLHF. The DNA of the CDR3 is TGTGCCAGCAGCTTGGCCGGGGCAATCACCATCGGGTCACCCCTCCACTTT.

This clonotype was recorded many times. The rearrangement uses TRBV24-1 and TRBJ1-1, with no clear D. V was clipped by 4 bases and J by 1 base, with 3 bases between them. Germline values: CDR1 KGHDR, CDR2 SFDVKD. The CDR3 runs 12 residues. CDR3 protein: CATSDGNTEAFF. CDR3 coding DNA: TGTGCCACCAGTGACGGGAACACTGAAGCTTTCTTT.

CDR3 coding DNA: TGTGCCTGGATGAGCCGGGACAGGGGACAAGCTTTCTTT. This codes for CAWMSRDRGQAFF. The chain employs TRBV30 and TRBJ1-1, with 10 bases aligning to TRBD1. Trimming took 4 bases from V and 9 from J; bases not matched to a gene: 8. CDR1 and CDR2 from the germline V gene are GTSNPN and SVGIG (reference sequence). This CDR3 has 13 residues. Full variable domain (remainder filled in from reference TRBV30 and TRBJ1-1): SQTIHQWPATLVQPVGSPLSLECTVEGTSNPNLYWYRQAAGRGLQLLFYSVGIGQISSEVPQNLSASRPQDRQFILSSKKLLLSDSGFYLCAWMSRDRGQAFFGQGTRLTVV.

This clonotype was picked up many times. The genes are TRBV11-2 and TRBJ2-7, with TRBD1 identical over 7 bases. V was pared by 5 bases and J by 1 base, with 11 bases of the junction left unmatched. Germline assignment: CDR1 SGHAT and CDR2 FQNNGV. The CDR3 consists of 16 residues. The CDR3 here is CASSPRQGVGSYEQYF. The DNA for the CDR3 is TGTGCCAGCAGCCCGAGACAGGGAGTGGGGTCCTACGAGCAGTACTTC.

In its sample, this clonotype was seen many times. This sequence joins TRBV25-1 and TRBJ1-5; D call uncertain. Deletions cut 3 bases from V and 11 bases from J, with 14 bases between. Looked up from germline, CDR1 is MGHDK and CDR2 is SYGVNS. This CDR3 comprises 13 residues. The CDR3 DNA reads as TGTGCCAGCAGTGATATAGGAGGGTCAGCCCAGCATTTT. Translation gives CASSDIGGSAQHF.

This clonotype occurred many times. The chain recombines TRBV19 with TRBJ1-3, with D uncertain. Trimming took 2 bases from V and 0 from J, leaving 8 bases between them. Germline V lookup: CDR1 LNHDA, CDR2 SQIVND (reference sequence). There are 15 residues in the CDR3. CDR3 bases: TGTGCCAGTAGTATAACTGCCGACTCTGGAAACACCATATATTTT. Encoded protein: CASSITADSGNTIYF.

This clonotype was observed many times. CDR3 loop: CASSVLRAGEVGELFF. Here the CDR3 DNA reads TGTGCCAGCAGTGTCCTAAGGGCAGGGGAGGTCGGGGAGCTGTTTTTT. This chain links TRBV25-1 with TRBJ2-2, with D tentatively TRBD1 or TRBD2 (6 bases each). Trimming shortened V by 4 bases and J by 7 bases, and 19 bases separated the two germline ends. Germline CDR1 and CDR2: MGHDK and SYGVNS. CDR3 length: 16 amino acids.

This clonotype was counted at least ten times. The rearrangement joins TRBV5-1 to TRBJ1-1; no firm D call. From germline, CDR1 is SGHRS and CDR2 YFSETQ. V was shortened by 0 bases and J by 3 bases, with 3 bases between the two germline ends. CDR3 size: 12 residues. The CDR3 loop reads CASSLGYTEAFF. In nucleotides, the CDR3 is TGCGCCAGCAGCTTGGGGTACACTGAAGCTTTCTTT.

In its sample, this clonotype was seen many times. This sequence joins TRBV5-1 and TRBJ2-2; 11 bases line up with TRBD2. The CDR3 loop spans 17 amino acids. The germline V gene encodes CDR1 SGHRS and CDR2 YFSETQ. Germline trimming cut 4 bases from V and 4 bases from J; bases unmatched to any gene: 9. CDR3 coding DNA: TGCGCCAGCAGCACAGCCCTAGCGGGAGGCGGCACCGGGGAGCTGTTTTTT. Its protein product is CASSTALAGGGTGELFF.

In its sample, this clonotype was seen a few times. V is TRBV12-3 or TRBV12-4 and J is TRBJ2-5; 13 nucleotides line up with TRBD2. V shed 6 bases and J 1 base; nucleotides not matched to a gene: 2. The CDR3 covers 15 residues. CDR3 DNA sequence: TGTGCCAGCAGCACTAGCGGGGGGGCCCAAGAGACCCAGTACTTC. Its protein is CASSTSGGAQETQYF.

The chain combines TRBV7-8 with TRBJ1-1, with 9 bases lining up with TRBD1. The CDR3 is 15 residues long. Germline V gene data show CDR1 as SGHVS and CDR2 as FQNEAQ. The ends lost 2 bases at V and 5 bases at J; junction bases unmatched: 6. CDR3 region: CASSLTTGGMTEAFF. The DNA of the CDR3 is TGTGCCAGCAGCTTAACGACAGGGGGTATGACTGAAGCTTTCTTT.

This chain connects TRBV30 to TRBJ1-1, with 9 bases fitting TRBD1. CDR3 length equals 16 residues. Germline V gene lookup returns CDR1 GTSNPN and CDR2 SVGIG (reference sequence). Germline trimming cut 2 bases from V and 9 bases from J; bases unmatched to any gene: 16. The CDR3, as DNA: TGTGCCTGGAGTCCAAATTACAGGGGGCGGGGTGGTCAAGCTTTCTTT. It codes for CAWSPNYRGRGGQAFF.

This clonotype was observed many times. The chain uses TRBV10-3 and TRBJ1-1; unclear D gene. The CDR3 is 13 amino acids. V lost 5 bases, J lost 1 base, and 8 bases lay in between. Germline V gene lookup returns CDR1 ENHRY and CDR2 SYGVKD. CDR3 loop: CAISIVANTEAFF. As DNA, the CDR3 is TGTGCCATCAGTATCGTAGCGAACACTGAAGCTTTCTTT.

Regarding this clonotype: Possible read error: a much larger clone is one base away. The chain combines TRBV2 with TRBJ2-7; D ambiguous. The V gene's germline CDR1 is SNHLY and CDR2 FYNNEI. This CDR3 comprises 11 residues. V was cut by 4 bases and J by 4 bases, with 5 bases left in between. In DNA, the CDR3 is TGTGCCAGCAGTGTGTTATACGAGCAGTACTTC. It is translated as CASSVLYEQYF.

This clonotype has a count of ten or more. The rearrangement uses TRBV28 and TRBJ2-7; maybe TRBD1 (6 bases). Between the trimmed V and J ends, which lost 4 bases and 3 bases, there was a span of 10 bases. CDR1 is MDHEN, CDR2 SYDVKM, per germline. The CDR3 sequence is 13 residues long. The CDR3 sequence is CASSSMTGYEQYF. The DNA of the CDR3 is TGTGCCAGCAGTTCCATGACAGGCTACGAGCAGTACTTC.

This clonotype was seen at least ten times. The chain carries TRBV6-2 or TRBV6-3 and TRBJ1-1; 7 bases fit TRBD1. J lost 3 bases, V lost 2 bases, and 6 bases had no gene match. This CDR3 contains 15 residues. Germline V gives CDR1 MNHEY, CDR2 SVGEGT. CDR3 coding DNA: TGTGCCAGCAGTTACGGGGCCCAGGGGGACACTGAAGCTTTCTTT. Its translation is CASSYGAQGDTEAFF.

DNA of the CDR3: TGTGCCAGCAGCTTAAATGGCGGGACTAGCAGTCACTCCTACGAGCAGTACTTC. Protein product: CASSLNGGTSSHSYEQYF. The chain uses TRBV11-2 and TRBJ2-7; the match to TRBD2 covers 9 bases. The CDR3 spans 18 residues. V shed 2 bases and J 0 bases; nucleotides not matched to a gene: 11. The germline CDR1 and CDR2 sequences are SGHAT and FQNNGV.